These 8 T cell receptor beta chains were sequenced from one sample in a study of blood T cell repertoires in COVID-19. The method was immunoSEQ multiplex PCR; TCRdb's version includes in-frame clones alone and lacks a portion of them. The table has over 95,000 clones, roughly 84% seen once. The sequenced sample consisted of peripheral blood. Every receptor here comes from a man aged 65 to 85 with active or convalescent COVID-19.

The rearrangement joins TRBV27 to TRBJ2-2; possible D gene TRBD1, 6 bases. Germline V lookup: CDR1 MNHEY, CDR2 SMNVEV (reference sequence). V lost 6 bases and J 2 bases, leaving 16 bases between the germline ends. CDR3 size: 16 residues. CDR3 nucleotide sequence: TGTGCCAGCAGGGATAGTTTACAGGGTAACACCGGGGAGCTGTTTTTT. Translation gives CASRDSLQGNTGELFF.

This chain connects TRBV5-8 to TRBJ2-2; 8 nucleotides agree with TRBD2. The length of the CDR3 is 15 residues. The germline gives CDR1 SGHTS, CDR2 YDEGEE. V gave up 3 bases and J gave up 5 bases; unmatched junction bases: 6. CDR3 sequence: CASSSGTRGTGELFF. In DNA form, the CDR3 reads TGTGCCAGCAGCTCGGGGACTAGGGGGACCGGGGAGCTGTTTTTT.

This chain links TRBV27 with TRBJ1-2; 8 nucleotides align to TRBD1. Germline V lookup: CDR1 MNHEY, CDR2 SMNVEV (reference sequence). The CDR3 covers 15 residues. V shed 3 bases and J 5 bases; nucleotides not matched to a gene: 8. The CDR3 here is CASSLGQGAGYGYTF. The CDR3 DNA follows: TGTGCCAGCAGTTTGGGGCAGGGGGCAGGGTATGGCTACACCTTC.

The chain recombines TRBV30 with TRBJ2-2; possibly TRBD1 for D (7 bases). Germline CDR1 reads GTSNPN; CDR2 reads SVGIG (reference sequence). The CDR3 runs 14 residues. Trimming removed 7 bases from V and 2 bases from J, with 14 bases in between. The DNA for the CDR3 is TGTGCCTCCTCGACAGGGACTAACACCGGGGAGCTGTTTTTT. It encodes CASSTGTNTGELFF.

The rearrangement joins TRBV18 to TRBJ1-6; TRBD1 is a possible D gene (6 bases). Trimming cost V 3 bases and J 8 bases, with 20 bases left between them. The CDR3 has 17 amino acids. Germline V lookup: CDR1 KGHSH, CDR2 LQKENI. CDR3 bases: TGTGCCAGCTCACCGTCCGGTGTAACAGGGCGGGATTCACCCCTCCACTTT. It encodes CASSPSGVTGRDSPLHF.

The V and J genes are TRBV28 and TRBJ2-3, with D perhaps matching TRBD2 (6 bases). Trimming left V 5 bases short and J 2 bases short, with 11 bases between. CDR1 is MDHEN and CDR2 is SYDVKM in the germline V gene. The CDR3 has 14 residues. This CDR3 is CASSPAGTTDTQYF. The CDR3, as DNA: TGTGCCAGCAGTCCCGCGGGGACCACAGATACGCAGTATTTT.

CDR3 in DNA: TGTGCCAGCTCACAGTCAGTAACAGATACGCAGTATTTT. Translation gives CASSQSVTDTQYF. The chain uses TRBV18 and TRBJ2-3; no clear D. The V gene's germline CDR1 is KGHSH and CDR2 LQKENI. The CDR3 extends over 13 amino acids. V was trimmed by 4 bases and J by 3 bases, leaving 8 bases between them.

The chain has TRBV2 and TRBJ1-1, with 7 positions matching TRBD1. J gave up 12 bases and V 4 bases, and 5 bases lay outside the gene matches. The CDR3 length is 11 residues. Germline CDR1 is SNHLY and CDR2 is FYNNEI. The CDR3 spells CASSGDRATFF. DNA for the CDR3: TGTGCCAGCAGTGGCGACAGGGCTACTTTCTTT.